These 26 T cell receptor beta chains share one sample of origin, sequenced in a study of T cell responses to AZD1222 COVID-19 vaccine. Sequencing used immunoSEQ multiplex PCR; TCRdb keeps in-frame clones, though not all of them. The data hold around 83,000 clones, with 90% observed a single time. The sequenced sample was peripheral blood, obtained 28 days after the second AZD1222 dose. These receptors all come from an adult who received the AZD1222 COVID-19 vaccine.

The chain employs TRBV10-3 and TRBJ1-6; the D gene is possibly TRBD1 (5 bases). The germline V gene encodes CDR1 ENHRY and CDR2 SYGVKD. This CDR3 has 12 amino acids. Trimming stripped 6 bases from V and 9 bases from J, with 9 bases between. CDR3 protein: CAIRDSASPLHF. The CDR3 DNA is TGTGCCATCAGAGACAGCGCTTCACCCCTCCACTTT.

The genes are TRBV11-2 and TRBJ1-1; D is unclear. There are 13 residues in the CDR3. Looked up from germline, CDR1 is SGHAT and CDR2 is FQNNGV. V shed 1 base and J shed 4 bases, with 7 bases lying between them. The CDR3 DNA reads as TGTGCCAGCAGCTTAGGCGAACGCACTGAAGCTTTCTTT. This translates into CASSLGERTEAFF. The full variable domain, in which reference TRBV11-2 and TRBJ1-1 provide the parts outside the CDR3, is EAGVAQSPRYKIIEKRQSVAFWCNPISGHATLYWYQQILGQGPKLLIQFQNNGVVDDSQLPKDRFSAERLKGVDSTLKIQPAKLEDSAVYLCASSLGERTEAFFGQGTRLTVV.

This chain connects TRBV5-5 to TRBJ1-1; D not resolved. From germline, CDR1 is SGHKS and CDR2 YYEKEE (reference sequence). V was cut by 4 bases and J by 6 bases, with 13 bases left in between. The CDR3 length is 13 residues. For the CDR3, the DNA is TGTGCCAGCAGCCTGACCGTCGCGGCTGAAGCTTTCTTT. Its translation is CASSLTVAAEAFF.

This clone appeared once. This sequence joins TRBV19 and TRBJ1-1, with TRBD1 matching over 9 bases. CDR3 size: 15 residues. Trimming cost V 5 bases and J 5 bases; bases outside gene matches: 9. Per germline, CDR1 LNHDA and CDR2 SQIVND (reference sequence). CDR3 DNA: TGTGCCAGTAGTCTCACCGGGACAGGGTGGACTGAAGCTTTCTTT. Its translation is CASSLTGTGWTEAFF.

This clone has just one count. The V and J genes are TRBV15 and TRBJ1-4; D uncertain. This CDR3 is 13 amino acids long. The germline V gene has CDR1 LNHNV and CDR2 YYDKDF (reference sequence). V lost 4 bases, J lost 14 bases, and 17 bases lay in between. As DNA, the CDR3 is TGTGCCACCAGCAAAGACCGGGGAGTAACCCTGTTTTTT. It is translated as CATSKDRGVTLFF.

The V call is TRBV5-1, the J call TRBJ1-2; perhaps TRBD1 as D (5 bases). Looked up from germline, CDR1 is SGHRS and CDR2 is YFSETQ. Trimming took 4 bases from V and 2 from J, leaving 12 bases between them. The CDR3 covers 14 residues. CDR3 loop: CASSHTTVNYGYTF. DNA of the CDR3: TGCGCCAGCAGCCATACGACAGTCAACTATGGCTACACCTTC.

J is TRBJ1-5 and V is TRBV7-9, with D tentatively TRBD1 (5 bases). The V and J ends lost 2 bases and 5 bases respectively, with 7 bases between them. From germline, CDR1 is SEHNR and CDR2 FQNEAQ (reference sequence). This CDR3 contains 13 residues. The CDR3 reads CASSLQGDQPQHF. In nucleotides, the CDR3 is TGTGCCAGCAGCTTACAGGGCGATCAGCCCCAGCATTTT.

V gene TRBV5-5 combines with J gene TRBJ1-4; D not resolved. V was pared by 0 bases and J by 8 bases, with 8 bases between. Germline-derived CDR1 and CDR2 are SGHKS and YYEKEE (reference sequence). The CDR3 extends over 13 amino acids. This CDR3 reads CASSLAGSEKLFF. As DNA, the CDR3 is TGTGCCAGCAGCTTGGCGGGGTCAGAAAAACTGTTTTTT.

The genes are TRBV6-5 and TRBJ1-6; D remains unclear. Trimming stripped 6 bases from V and 3 bases from J, with 12 bases between. Per the germline V gene, CDR1 is MNHEY and CDR2 is SVGAGI. This CDR3 has 15 amino acids. The CDR3 nucleotides read TGTGCCAGCAGGGATGAAGCCGGCTATAATTCACCCCTCCACTTT. Protein sequence: CASRDEAGYNSPLHF.

The count of this clone is one. This chain joins TRBV7-2 and TRBJ2-7, with 10 nucleotides matching TRBD1. Trimming took 1 base from V and 2 from J; bases not matched to a gene: 5. Germline V gene data show CDR1 as SGHTA and CDR2 as FQGNSA. The CDR3 length is 16 residues. The CDR3 DNA follows: TGTGCCAGCAGCTTAGAGGGGACAGGGGCCACCTACGAGCAGTACTTC. The encoded protein is CASSLEGTGATYEQYF. The full variable domain, completed using reference TRBV7-2 and TRBJ2-7, is GAGVSQSPSNKVTEKGKDVELRCDPISGHTALYWYRQSLGQGLEFLIYFQGNSAPDKSGLPSDRFSAERTGGSVSTLTIQRTQQEDSAVYLCASSLEGTGATYEQYFGPGTRLTVT.

The chain uses TRBV4-1 and TRBJ1-2; D gene unclear. The CDR3 is 15 amino acids. Trimming stripped 0 bases from V and 4 bases from J, with 12 bases between. Germline CDR1 reads MGHRA; CDR2 reads YSYEKL. CDR3 sequence reads: CASSQDRGSGYGYTF. Written as DNA, the CDR3 is TGCGCCAGCAGCCAAGATCGTGGCAGCGGCTATGGCTACACCTTC.

The rearrangement links TRBV25-1 to TRBJ2-7, with D perhaps TRBD2 (6 bases). The V gene lost 4 bases and the J gene lost 0 bases, with 7 bases spanning the gap. Germline V gives CDR1 MGHDK, CDR2 SYGVNS. CDR3 length: 13 residues. The CDR3 DNA sequence: TGTGCCAGCAGTGTGGGGGGCTCCTACGAGCAGTACTTC. It encodes CASSVGGSYEQYF.

J is TRBJ1-1 and V is TRBV12-3 or TRBV12-4; unclear D gene. The CDR3 has 13 residues. Trimming shortened V by 5 bases and J by 5 bases, and 12 bases separated the two germline ends. This chain's CDR3 is CASSLGYRTEAFF. In nucleotides, the CDR3 is TGTGCCAGCAGTCTAGGGTATCGGACTGAAGCTTTCTTT.

The count of this clone is one. The V call is TRBV9, the J call TRBJ1-1; D not resolved. The CDR3 is 16 amino acids. V was clipped by 0 bases and J by 4 bases, with 16 bases between them. Germline lookup yields CDR1 SGDLS and CDR2 YYNGEE. The CDR3 here is CASSVVGVGMSTEAFF. The CDR3 DNA reads as TGTGCCAGCAGCGTAGTAGGAGTGGGCATGAGCACTGAAGCTTTCTTT.

V gene TRBV19 combines with J gene TRBJ1-2; D remains ambiguous. V gave up 1 base and J gave up 0 bases, with 18 bases separating them. From germline, CDR1 is LNHDA and CDR2 SQIVND (reference sequence). The CDR3 spans 18 residues. This CDR3 is CASSIAGFSFPSNYGYTF. The DNA for the CDR3 is TGTGCCAGTAGTATAGCAGGTTTTTCCTTTCCATCTAACTATGGCTACACCTTC.

The chain links TRBV9 to TRBJ1-6, with 7 bases matching TRBD1. Germline values: CDR1 SGDLS, CDR2 YYNGEE. Trimming cost V 3 bases and J 9 bases; bases outside gene matches: 18. This CDR3 is 18 amino acids long. The CDR3 DNA follows: TGTGCCAGCAGCGCCCACGACAGGGTAGAGTTCGCGGTTTCACCCCTCCACTTT. Translated: CASSAHDRVEFAVSPLHF. The full variable domain, with the rest looked up from reference TRBV9 and TRBJ1-6, is DSGVTQTPKHLITATGQRVTLRCSPRSGDLSVYWYQQSLDQGLQFLIQYYNGEERAKGNILERFSAQQFPDLHSELNLSSLELGDSALYFCASSAHDRVEFAVSPLHFGNGTRLTVT.

This sequence joins TRBV5-8 and TRBJ2-2, with 7 bases fitting TRBD1. The CDR3 totals 15 residues. Germline lookup yields CDR1 SGHTS and CDR2 YDEGEE. J lost 0 bases, V lost 6 bases, and 5 bases had no gene match. CDR3 in amino acids: CASTPTGANTGELFF. CDR3 sequence (DNA): TGTGCCAGCACCCCCACAGGGGCGAACACCGGGGAGCTGTTTTTT. Full variable domain (remainder filled in from reference TRBV5-8 and TRBJ2-2): EAGVTQSPTHLIKTRGQQATLRCSPISGHTSVYWYQQALGLGLQFLLWYDEGEERNRGNFPPRFSGRQFPNYSSELNVNALELEDSALYLCASTPTGANTGELFFGEGSRLTVL.

The CDR3 DNA follows: TGTGCCAGCAGCTTGGACCCAGCCAGCAACCAGTACTTC. Translating gives CASSLDPASNQYF. This chain connects TRBV5-8 to TRBJ2-4; the D is unclear. Trimming left V 0 bases short and J 13 bases short, with 14 bases between. From germline, CDR1 is SGHTS and CDR2 YDEGEE. CDR3 length: 13 amino acids.

V usage is TRBV4-3 and J usage is TRBJ1-2; D is undetermined. Germline V gene data show CDR1 as LGHNA and CDR2 as YSLEER. The CDR3 length is 14 residues. Trimming took 0 bases from V and 7 from J, leaving 12 bases between them. CDR3 DNA sequence: TGCGCCAGCAGCCAAGATATCAGAGTTGGTGGCTACACCTTC. Its translation: CASSQDIRVGGYTF.

The chain employs TRBV19 and TRBJ1-6; 7 nucleotides agree with TRBD1. After removal of 2 bases from V and 7 bases from J, the junction contained 8 bases not matched to a gene. CDR3 size: 16 residues. Germline loops: CDR1 LNHDA, CDR2 SQIVND (reference sequence). CDR3 amino acids: CASSIRDSRVNSPLHF. The CDR3 DNA is TGTGCCAGTAGTATAAGGGACAGCAGAGTAAATTCACCCCTCCACTTT.

In its sample, this clone was seen a few times. The V call is TRBV14, the J call TRBJ2-1; D ambiguous. The CDR3 contains 15 residues. Per germline, CDR1 SGHDN and CDR2 FVKESK. V shed 4 bases and J shed 10 bases, with 20 bases lying between them. CDR3 sequence reads: CASSPRGRFTMEQFF. CDR3 coding DNA: TGTGCCAGCAGCCCCCGAGGTAGATTTACAATGGAGCAGTTCTTC.

CDR3 coding DNA: TGCAGCGTTGAAGTGGGCTCGGTGGGAGAGACCCAGTACTTC. It codes for CSVEVGSVGETQYF. This chain links TRBV29-1 with TRBJ2-5, with unresolved D. CDR1 is SQVTM and CDR2 is ANQGSEA in the germline V gene. Trimming left V 1 base short and J 4 bases short, with 13 bases between. The CDR3 runs 14 residues. Based on the CDR3 plus reference TRBV29-1 and TRBJ2-5, the full variable domain is SAVISQKPSRDICQRGTSLTIQCQVDSQVTMMFWYRQQPGQSLTLIATANQGSEATYESGFVIDKFPISRPNLTFSTLTVSNMSPEDSSIYLCSVEVGSVGETQYFGPGTRLLVL.

This chain links TRBV2 with TRBJ1-2; TRBD1 aligns across 7 bases. The J segment lost 1 base and the V segment lost 9 bases, leaving 11 bases of the junction unmatched. Germline CDR1 and CDR2: SNHLY and FYNNEI. The CDR3 consists of 15 residues. As DNA, the CDR3 is TGTGCCAGGGACCCACAGGGGCGGGGTAACTATGGCTACACCTTC. It codes for CARDPQGRGNYGYTF.

The chain joins TRBV19 to TRBJ1-2; weak D call: TRBD1 (6 bases). Germline CDR1 and CDR2: LNHDA and SQIVND (reference sequence). Trimming left V 5 bases short and J 0 bases short, with 10 bases between. CDR3 length: 14 amino acids. DNA for the CDR3: TGTGCCAGTAGTGACCGGACAGCTAACTATGGCTACACCTTC. Its translation: CASSDRTANYGYTF.

The chain uses TRBV7-2 and TRBJ2-2; 12 positions agree with TRBD2. The CDR3 has 14 amino acids. Germline-derived CDR1 and CDR2 are SGHTA and FQGNSA. V lost 6 bases to trimming and J lost 7 bases; unmatched junction nucleotides: 3. The DNA of the CDR3 is TGTGCCAGCAGACTAGCGGGGGGTGACGGGGAGCTGTTTTTT. Its translation is CASRLAGGDGELFF.

The chain joins TRBV21-1 to TRBJ1-4; the D segment call TRBD1 is taken from the table without a DNA check. TRBV21-1 is tagged as a pseudogene. CDR3 length equals 17 residues. The CDR3 nucleotides read TGTGCCAGCAGCAAGGGTTGGCTGGGGGCGCTTCGGGAAAAACTGTTTTTT. It translates to CASSKGWLGALREKLFF.